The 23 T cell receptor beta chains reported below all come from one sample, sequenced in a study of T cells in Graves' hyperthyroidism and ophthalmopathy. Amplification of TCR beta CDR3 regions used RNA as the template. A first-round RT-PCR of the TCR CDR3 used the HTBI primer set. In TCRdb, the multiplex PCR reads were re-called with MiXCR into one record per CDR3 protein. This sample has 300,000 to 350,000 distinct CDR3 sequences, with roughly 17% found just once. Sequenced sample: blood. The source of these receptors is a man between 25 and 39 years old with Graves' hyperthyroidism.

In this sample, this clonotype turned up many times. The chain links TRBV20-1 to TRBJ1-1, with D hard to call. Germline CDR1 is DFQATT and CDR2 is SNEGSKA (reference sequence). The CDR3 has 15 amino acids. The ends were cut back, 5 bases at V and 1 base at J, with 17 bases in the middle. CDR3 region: CSAPSPRMRNTEAFF. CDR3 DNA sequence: TGCAGTGCTCCATCACCACGGATGAGGAACACTGAAGCTTTCTTT.

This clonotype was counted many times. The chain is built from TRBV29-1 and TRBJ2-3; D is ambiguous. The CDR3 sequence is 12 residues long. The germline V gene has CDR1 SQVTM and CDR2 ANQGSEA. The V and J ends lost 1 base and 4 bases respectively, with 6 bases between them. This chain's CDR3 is CSVEGLADTQYF. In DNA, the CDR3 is TGCAGCGTTGAAGGGTTGGCAGATACGCAGTATTTT.

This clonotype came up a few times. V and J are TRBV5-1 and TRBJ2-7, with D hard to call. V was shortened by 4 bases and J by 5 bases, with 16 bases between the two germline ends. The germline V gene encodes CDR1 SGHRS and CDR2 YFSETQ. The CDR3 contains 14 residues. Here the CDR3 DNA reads TGCGCCAGCAGCACCCGACGGGCAAGTGACGAGCAGTACTTC. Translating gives CASSTRRASDEQYF. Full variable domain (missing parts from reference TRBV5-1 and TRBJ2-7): KAGVTQTPRYLIKTRGQQVTLSCSPISGHRSVSWYQQTPGQGLQFLFEYFSETQRNKGNFPGRFSGRQFSNSRSEMNVSTLELGDSALYLCASSTRRASDEQYFGPGTRLTVT.

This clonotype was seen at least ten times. In DNA, the CDR3 is TGTGCCAGCAGCCCCACAGATTCCCTAGCCAAAAACATTCAGTACTTC. Translated: CASSPTDSLAKNIQYF. This chain connects TRBV7-9 to TRBJ2-4; D is uncertain. The CDR3 totals 16 residues. Germline V gene lookup returns CDR1 SEHNR and CDR2 FQNEAQ (reference sequence). Trimming removed 5 bases from V and 0 bases from J, with 14 bases in between.

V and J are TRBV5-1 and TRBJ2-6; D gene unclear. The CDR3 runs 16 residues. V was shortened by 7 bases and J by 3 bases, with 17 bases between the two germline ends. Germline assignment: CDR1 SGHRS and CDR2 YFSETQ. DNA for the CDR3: TGCGCCAGCCAAAACCCCCCTTTAGGTGGGGCCAACGTCCTGACTTTC. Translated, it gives CASQNPPLGGANVLTF.

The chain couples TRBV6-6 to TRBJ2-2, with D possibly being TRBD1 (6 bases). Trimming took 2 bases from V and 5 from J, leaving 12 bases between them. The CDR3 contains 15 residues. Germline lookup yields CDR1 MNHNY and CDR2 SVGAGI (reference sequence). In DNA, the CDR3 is TGTGCCAGCAGTTACGCAGGGGAAAGGACCGGGGAGCTGTTTTTT. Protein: CASSYAGERTGELFF.

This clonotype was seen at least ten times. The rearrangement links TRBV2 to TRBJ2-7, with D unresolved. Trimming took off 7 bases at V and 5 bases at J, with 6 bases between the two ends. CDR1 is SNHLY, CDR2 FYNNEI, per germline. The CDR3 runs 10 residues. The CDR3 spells CASMGNEQYF. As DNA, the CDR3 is TGTGCCAGCATGGGGAACGAGCAGTACTTC. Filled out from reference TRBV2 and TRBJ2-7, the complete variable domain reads EPEVTQTPSHQVTQMGQEVILRCVPISNHLYFYWYRQILGQKVEFLVSFYNNEISEKSEIFDDQFSVERPDGSNFTLKIRSTKLEDSAMYFCASMGNEQYFGPGTRLTVT.

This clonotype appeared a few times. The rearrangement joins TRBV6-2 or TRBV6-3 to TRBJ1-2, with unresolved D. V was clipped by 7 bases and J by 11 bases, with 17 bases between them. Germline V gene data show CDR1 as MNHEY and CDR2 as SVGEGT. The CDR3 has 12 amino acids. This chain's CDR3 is CASTKRWPSYTF. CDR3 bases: TGTGCCAGCACTAAAAGGTGGCCGAGTTACACCTTC.

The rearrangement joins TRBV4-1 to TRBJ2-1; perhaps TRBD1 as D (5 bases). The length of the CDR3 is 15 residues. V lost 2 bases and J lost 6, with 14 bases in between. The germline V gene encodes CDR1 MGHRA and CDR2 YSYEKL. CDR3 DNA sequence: TGCGCCAGCAGCCAAAATCAGGGTGGTATCAATGAGCAGTTCTTC. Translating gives CASSQNQGGINEQFF.

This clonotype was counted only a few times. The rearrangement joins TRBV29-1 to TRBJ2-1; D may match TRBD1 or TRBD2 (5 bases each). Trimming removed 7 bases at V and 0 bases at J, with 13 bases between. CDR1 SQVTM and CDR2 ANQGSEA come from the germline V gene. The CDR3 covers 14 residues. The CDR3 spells CSAEPGSSYNEQFF. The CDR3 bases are TGCAGCGCTGAGCCAGGGAGCTCCTACAATGAGCAGTTCTTC.

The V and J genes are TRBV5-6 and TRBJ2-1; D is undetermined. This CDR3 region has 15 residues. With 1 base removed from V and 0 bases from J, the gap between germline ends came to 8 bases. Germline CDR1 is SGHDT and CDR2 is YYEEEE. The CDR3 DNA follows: TGTGCCAGCAGCTTGACCACTTACTCCTACAATGAGCAGTTCTTC. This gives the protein CASSLTTYSYNEQFF.

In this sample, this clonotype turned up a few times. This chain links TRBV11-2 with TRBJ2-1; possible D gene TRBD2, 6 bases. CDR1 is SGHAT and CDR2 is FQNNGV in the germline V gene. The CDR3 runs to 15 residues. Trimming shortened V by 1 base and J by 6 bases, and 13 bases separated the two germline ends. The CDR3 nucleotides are TGTGCCAGCAGCTTAGGACTAGGACTTGGCAATGAGCAGTTCTTC. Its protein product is CASSLGLGLGNEQFF.

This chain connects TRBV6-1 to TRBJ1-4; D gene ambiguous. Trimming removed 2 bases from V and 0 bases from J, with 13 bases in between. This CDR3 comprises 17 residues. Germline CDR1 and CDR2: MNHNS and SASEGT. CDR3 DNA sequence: TGTGCCAGCAGTGAATTTGTGACACCCACAACTAATGAAAAACTGTTTTTT. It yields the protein CASSEFVTPTTNEKLFF.

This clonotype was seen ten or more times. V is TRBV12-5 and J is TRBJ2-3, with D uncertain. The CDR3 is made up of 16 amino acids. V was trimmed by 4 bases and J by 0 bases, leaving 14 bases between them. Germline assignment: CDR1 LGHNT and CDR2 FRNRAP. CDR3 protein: CASGSGVAVSTDTQYF. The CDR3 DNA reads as TGTGCTAGTGGTTCGGGCGTGGCGGTAAGCACAGATACGCAGTATTTT.

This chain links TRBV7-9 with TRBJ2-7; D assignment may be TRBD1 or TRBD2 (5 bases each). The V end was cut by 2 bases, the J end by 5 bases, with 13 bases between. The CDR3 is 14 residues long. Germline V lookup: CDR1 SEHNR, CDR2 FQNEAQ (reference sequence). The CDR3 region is CASSLTGTSNEQYF. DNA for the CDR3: TGTGCCAGCAGCTTAACGGGGACCTCGAACGAGCAGTACTTC.

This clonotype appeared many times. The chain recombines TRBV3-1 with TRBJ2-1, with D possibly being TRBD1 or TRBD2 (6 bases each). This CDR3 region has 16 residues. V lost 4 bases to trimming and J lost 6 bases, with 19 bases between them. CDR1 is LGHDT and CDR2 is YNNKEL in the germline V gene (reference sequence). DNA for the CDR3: TGTGCCAGCAGCCCTCGGGGCGGGATAGGGGGCAATGAGCAGTTCTTC. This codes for CASSPRGGIGGNEQFF.

The DNA of the CDR3 is TGTGCCTGGAATAAGGGCGACGAACCCCAGCATTTT. Amino acid sequence: CAWNKGDEPQHF. The chain is built from TRBV30 and TRBJ1-5; D is unresolved. Germline-derived CDR1 and CDR2 are GTSNPN and SVGIG (reference sequence). CDR3 size: 12 residues. Trimming cost V 4 bases and J 10 bases, with 14 bases left between them.

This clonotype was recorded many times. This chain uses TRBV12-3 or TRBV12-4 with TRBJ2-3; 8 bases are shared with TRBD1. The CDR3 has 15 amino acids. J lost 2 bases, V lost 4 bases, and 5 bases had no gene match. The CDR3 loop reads CASSSQGVVTDTQYF. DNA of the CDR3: TGTGCCAGCAGTTCACAGGGGGTTGTCACAGATACGCAGTATTTT.

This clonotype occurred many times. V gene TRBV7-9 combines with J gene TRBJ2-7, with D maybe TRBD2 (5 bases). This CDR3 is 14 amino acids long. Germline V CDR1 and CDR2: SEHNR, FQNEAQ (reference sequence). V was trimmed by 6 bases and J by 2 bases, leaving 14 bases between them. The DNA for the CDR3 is TGTGCCAGCAGTCCAACGGAGCGGCCCTACGAGCAGTACTTC. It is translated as CASSPTERPYEQYF.

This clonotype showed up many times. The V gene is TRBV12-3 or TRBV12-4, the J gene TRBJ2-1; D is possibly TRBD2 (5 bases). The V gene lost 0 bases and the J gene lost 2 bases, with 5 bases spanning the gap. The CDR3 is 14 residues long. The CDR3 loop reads CASSLAGAYNEQFF. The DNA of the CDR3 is TGTGCCAGCAGTTTAGCGGGAGCCTACAATGAGCAGTTCTTC.

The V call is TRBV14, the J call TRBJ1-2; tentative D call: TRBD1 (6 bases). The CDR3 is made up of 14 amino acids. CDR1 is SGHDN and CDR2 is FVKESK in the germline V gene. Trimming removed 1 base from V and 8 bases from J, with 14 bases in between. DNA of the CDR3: TGTGCCAGCAGCCAAGTACAGGGTCTAGGAGGCTACACCTTC. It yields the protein CASSQVQGLGGYTF.

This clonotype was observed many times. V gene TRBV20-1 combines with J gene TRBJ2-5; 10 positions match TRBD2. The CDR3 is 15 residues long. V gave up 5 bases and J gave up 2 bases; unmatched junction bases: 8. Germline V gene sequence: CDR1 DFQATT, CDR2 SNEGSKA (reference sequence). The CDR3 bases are TGCAGTGCTCGCCGGACTAGCGGCACACAAGAGACCCAGTACTTC. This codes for CSARRTSGTQETQYF.

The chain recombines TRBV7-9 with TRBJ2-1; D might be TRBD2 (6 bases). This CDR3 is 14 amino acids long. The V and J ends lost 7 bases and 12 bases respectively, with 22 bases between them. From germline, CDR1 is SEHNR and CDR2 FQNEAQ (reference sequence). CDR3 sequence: CASTPFGTEPRQFF. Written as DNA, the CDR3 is TGTGCCAGCACCCCGTTTGGGACTGAGCCCCGGCAGTTCTTC.